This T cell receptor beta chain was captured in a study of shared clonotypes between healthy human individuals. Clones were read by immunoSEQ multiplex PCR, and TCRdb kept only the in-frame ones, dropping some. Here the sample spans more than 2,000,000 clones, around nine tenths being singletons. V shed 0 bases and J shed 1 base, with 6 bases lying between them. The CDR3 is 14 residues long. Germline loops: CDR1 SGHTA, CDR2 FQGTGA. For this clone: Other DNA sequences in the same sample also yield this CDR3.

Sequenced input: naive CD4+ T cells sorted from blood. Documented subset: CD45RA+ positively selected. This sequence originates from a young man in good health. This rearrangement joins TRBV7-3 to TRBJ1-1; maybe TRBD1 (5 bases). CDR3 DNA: TGTGCCAGCAGCTTAACCGGGGGGAACACTGAAGCTTTCTTT. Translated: CASSLTGGNTEAFF.